This note documents a single T cell receptor beta chain sequence. Its target is not known. The sample is drawn from a study of blood T cells in healthy people across ages. Whole-study findings and limits: The long-lived group displayed more naive CD4+ cells, plus higher diversity, than the aged donors did.

It was with a sample-barcoded 5' primer and a J-beta primer mix that a second PCR of roughly 7 to 12 cycles was run. TCRdb processed the 5' RACE reads anew with MiXCR; each CDR3 protein has one entry. The sample lists some 1.4 million distinct CDR3 sequences, approximately 42% occurring once. After removal of 6 bases from V and 2 bases from J, the junction contained 5 bases not matched to a gene. CDR3 size: 15 residues. The V gene's germline CDR1 is MNHEY and CDR2 SVGEGT. The sequence was collected from a woman under 30 in good health. Sequenced: blood. This chain uses TRBV6-2 or TRBV6-3 with TRBJ2-7; TRBD2 matches 12 bases. The CDR3 sequence is CASRNGLAGTYEQYF. The CDR3 bases are TGTGCCAGCAGAAACGGACTAGCGGGGACCTACGAGCAGTACTTC.